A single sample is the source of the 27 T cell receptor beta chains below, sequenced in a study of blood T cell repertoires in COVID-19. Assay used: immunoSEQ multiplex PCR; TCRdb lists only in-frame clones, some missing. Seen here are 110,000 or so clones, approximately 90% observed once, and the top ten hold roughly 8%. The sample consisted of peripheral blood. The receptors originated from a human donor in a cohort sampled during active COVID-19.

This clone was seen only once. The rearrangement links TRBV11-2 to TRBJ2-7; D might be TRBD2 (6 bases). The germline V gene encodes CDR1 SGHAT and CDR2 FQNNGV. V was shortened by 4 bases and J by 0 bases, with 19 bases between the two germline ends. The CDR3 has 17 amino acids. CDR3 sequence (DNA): TGTGCCAGCAGCTCCAGGGCCGGGGACGGGAGCTCCTACGAGCAGTACTTC. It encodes CASSSRAGDGSSYEQYF.

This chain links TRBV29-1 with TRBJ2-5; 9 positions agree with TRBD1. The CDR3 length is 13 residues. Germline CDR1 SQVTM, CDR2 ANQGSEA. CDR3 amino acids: CSSSRDRAKTQYF. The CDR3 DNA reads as TGCAGTTCCTCCCGGGACAGGGCGAAGACCCAGTACTTC.

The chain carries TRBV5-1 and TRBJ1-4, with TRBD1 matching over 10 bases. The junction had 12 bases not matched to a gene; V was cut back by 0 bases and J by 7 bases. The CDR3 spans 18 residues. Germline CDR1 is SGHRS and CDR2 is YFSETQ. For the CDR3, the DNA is TGCGCCAGCAGCTTGGCGGGGACAGGGGCCGCTTGGGGTGAAAAACTGTTTTTT. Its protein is CASSLAGTGAAWGEKLFF.

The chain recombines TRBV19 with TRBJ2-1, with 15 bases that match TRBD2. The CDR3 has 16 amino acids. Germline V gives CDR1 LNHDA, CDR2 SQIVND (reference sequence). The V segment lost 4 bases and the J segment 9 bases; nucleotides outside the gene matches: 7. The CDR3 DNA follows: TGTGCCAGTAGTACCGGACTAGCGGGGGGGCGAAGTGAGCAGTTCTTC. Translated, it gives CASSTGLAGGRSEQFF.

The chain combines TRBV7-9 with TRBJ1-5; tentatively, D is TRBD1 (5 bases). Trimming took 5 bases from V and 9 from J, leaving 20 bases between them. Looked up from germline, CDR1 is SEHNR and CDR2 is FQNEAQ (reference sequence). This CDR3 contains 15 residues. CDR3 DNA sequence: TGTGCCAGCAGCCACCTCCTCCGGGACTTTGGGCCCCAGCATTTT. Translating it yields CASSHLLRDFGPQHF.

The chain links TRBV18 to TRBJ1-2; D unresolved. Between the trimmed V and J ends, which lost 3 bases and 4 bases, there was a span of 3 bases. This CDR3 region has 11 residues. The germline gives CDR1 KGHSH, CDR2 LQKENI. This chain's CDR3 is CASSPSYGYTF. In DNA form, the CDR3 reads TGTGCCAGCTCACCGAGCTATGGCTACACCTTC.

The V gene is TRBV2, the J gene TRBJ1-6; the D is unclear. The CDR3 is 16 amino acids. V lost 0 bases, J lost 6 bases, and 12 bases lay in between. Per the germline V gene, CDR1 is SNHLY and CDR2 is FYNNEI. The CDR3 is CASSEAQQILNSPLHF. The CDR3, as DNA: TGTGCCAGCAGTGAAGCCCAACAGATACTTAATTCACCCCTCCACTTT.

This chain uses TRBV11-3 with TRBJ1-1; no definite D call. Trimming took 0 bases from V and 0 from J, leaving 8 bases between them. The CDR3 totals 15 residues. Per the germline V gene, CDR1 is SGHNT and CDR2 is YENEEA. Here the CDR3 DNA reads TGTGCCAGCAGCTTAGATCCAGGAATGAACACTGAAGCTTTCTTT. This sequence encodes CASSLDPGMNTEAFF. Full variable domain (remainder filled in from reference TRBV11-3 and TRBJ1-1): EAGVVQSPRYKIIEKKQPVAFWCNPISGHNTLYWYLQNLGQGPELLIRYENEEAVDDSQLPKDRFSAERLKGVDSTLKIQPAELGDSAVYLCASSLDPGMNTEAFFGQGTRLTVV.

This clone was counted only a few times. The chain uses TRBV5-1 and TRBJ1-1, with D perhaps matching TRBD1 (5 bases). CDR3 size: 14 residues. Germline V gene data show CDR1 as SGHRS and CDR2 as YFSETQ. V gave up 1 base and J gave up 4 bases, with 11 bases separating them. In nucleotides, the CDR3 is TGCGCCAGCAGCTTGATAGGGGAGGCCACTGAAGCTTTCTTT. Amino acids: CASSLIGEATEAFF. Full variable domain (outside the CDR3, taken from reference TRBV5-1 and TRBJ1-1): KAGVTQTPRYLIKTRGQQVTLSCSPISGHRSVSWYQQTPGQGLQFLFEYFSETQRNKGNFPGRFSGRQFSNSRSEMNVSTLELGDSALYLCASSLIGEATEAFFGQGTRLTVV.

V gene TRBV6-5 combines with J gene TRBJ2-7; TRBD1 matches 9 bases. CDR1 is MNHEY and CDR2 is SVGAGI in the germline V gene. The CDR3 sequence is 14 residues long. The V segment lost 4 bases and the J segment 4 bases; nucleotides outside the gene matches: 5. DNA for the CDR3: TGTGCCAGCAGTTTCCTAGGACAGGGGTACGAGCAGTACTTC. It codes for CASSFLGQGYEQYF.

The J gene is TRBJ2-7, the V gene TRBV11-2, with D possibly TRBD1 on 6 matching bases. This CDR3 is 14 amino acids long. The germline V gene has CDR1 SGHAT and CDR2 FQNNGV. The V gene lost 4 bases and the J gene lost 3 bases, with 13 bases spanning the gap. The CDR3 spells CASSSWDMNYEQYF. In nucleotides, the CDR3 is TGTGCCAGCAGCTCCTGGGACATGAACTACGAGCAGTACTTC. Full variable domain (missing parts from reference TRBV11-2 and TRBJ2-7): EAGVAQSPRYKIIEKRQSVAFWCNPISGHATLYWYQQILGQGPKLLIQFQNNGVVDDSQLPKDRFSAERLKGVDSTLKIQPAKLEDSAVYLCASSSWDMNYEQYFGPGTRLTVT.

The CDR3 loop is CASSRSGYEQYF. The CDR3, as DNA: TGTGCCAGCAGCCGGTCGGGCTACGAGCAGTACTTC. V gene TRBV5-8 combines with J gene TRBJ2-7; D is uncertain. The CDR3 length is 12 residues. Trimming removed 4 bases at V and 3 bases at J, with 8 bases between. The germline V gene has CDR1 SGHTS and CDR2 YDEGEE.

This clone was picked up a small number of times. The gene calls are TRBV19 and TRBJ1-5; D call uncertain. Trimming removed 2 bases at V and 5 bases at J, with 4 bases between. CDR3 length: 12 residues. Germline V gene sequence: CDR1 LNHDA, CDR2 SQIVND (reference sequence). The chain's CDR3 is CASSIRDQPQHF. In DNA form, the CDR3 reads TGTGCCAGTAGTATACGAGATCAGCCCCAGCATTTT.

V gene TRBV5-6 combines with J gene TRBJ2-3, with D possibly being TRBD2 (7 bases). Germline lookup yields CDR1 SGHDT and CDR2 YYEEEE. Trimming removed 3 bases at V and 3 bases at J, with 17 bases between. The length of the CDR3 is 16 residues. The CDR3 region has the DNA TGTGCCAGCAGCTCGACTGAGGGGGGAGGGACAGATACGCAGTATTTT. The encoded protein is CASSSTEGGGTDTQYF.

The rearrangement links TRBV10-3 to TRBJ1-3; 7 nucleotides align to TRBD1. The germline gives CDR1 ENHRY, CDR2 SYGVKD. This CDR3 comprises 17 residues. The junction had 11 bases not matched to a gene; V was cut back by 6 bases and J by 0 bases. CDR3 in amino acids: CAISPGSGTVSGNTIYF. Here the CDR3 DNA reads TGTGCCATCAGCCCCGGATCCGGGACAGTCTCTGGAAACACCATATATTTT.

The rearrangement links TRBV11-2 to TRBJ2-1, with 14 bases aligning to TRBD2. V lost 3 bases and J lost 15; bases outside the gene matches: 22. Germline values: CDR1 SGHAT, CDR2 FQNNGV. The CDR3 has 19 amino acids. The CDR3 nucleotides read TGTGCCAGCAGCTTGGGGGGACTAGCGGGAGTCAGCGGGAGACGCAAACCGTTCTTC. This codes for CASSLGGLAGVSGRRKPFF.

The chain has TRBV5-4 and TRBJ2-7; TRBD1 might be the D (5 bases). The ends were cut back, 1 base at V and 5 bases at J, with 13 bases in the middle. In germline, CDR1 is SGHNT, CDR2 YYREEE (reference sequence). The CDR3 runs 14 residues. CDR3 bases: TGTGCCAGCAGCTTGTGGCAGGGTCCCCACGAGCAGTACTTC. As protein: CASSLWQGPHEQYF. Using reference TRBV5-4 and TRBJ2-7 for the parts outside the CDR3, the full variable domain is ETGVTQSPTHLIKTRGQQVTLRCSSQSGHNTVSWYQQALGQGPQFIFQYYREEENGRGNFPPRFSGLQFPNYSSELNVNALELDDSALYLCASSLWQGPHEQYFGPGTRLTVT.

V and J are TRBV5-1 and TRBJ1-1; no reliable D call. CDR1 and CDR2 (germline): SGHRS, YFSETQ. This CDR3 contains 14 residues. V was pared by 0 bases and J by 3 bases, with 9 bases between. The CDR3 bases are TGCGCCAGCAGCTTGGGCGGGGTGGACACTGAAGCTTTCTTT. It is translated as CASSLGGVDTEAFF.

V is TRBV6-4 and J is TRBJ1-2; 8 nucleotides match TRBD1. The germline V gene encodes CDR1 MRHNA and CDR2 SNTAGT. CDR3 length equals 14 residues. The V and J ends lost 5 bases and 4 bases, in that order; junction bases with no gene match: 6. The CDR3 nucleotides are TGTGCCAGCAGTCTTGATGACAGGGGCTATGGCTACACCTTC. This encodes CASSLDDRGYGYTF.

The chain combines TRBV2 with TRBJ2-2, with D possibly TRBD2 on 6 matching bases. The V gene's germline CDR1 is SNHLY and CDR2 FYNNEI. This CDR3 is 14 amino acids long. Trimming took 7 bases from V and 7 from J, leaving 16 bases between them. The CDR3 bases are TGTGCCAGCATCCCGGAGGGTGAGGTCGGGGAGCTGTTTTTT. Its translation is CASIPEGEVGELFF.

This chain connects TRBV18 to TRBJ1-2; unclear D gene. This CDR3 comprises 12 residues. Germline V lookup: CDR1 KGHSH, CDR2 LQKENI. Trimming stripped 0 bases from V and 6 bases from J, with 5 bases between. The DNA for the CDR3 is TGTGCCAGCTCACCACCGGCGGATGGCTACACCTTC. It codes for CASSPPADGYTF.

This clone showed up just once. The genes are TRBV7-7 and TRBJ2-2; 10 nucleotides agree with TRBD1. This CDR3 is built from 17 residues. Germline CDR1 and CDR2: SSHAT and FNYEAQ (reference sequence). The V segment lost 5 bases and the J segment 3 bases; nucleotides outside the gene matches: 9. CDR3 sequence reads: CASSLRQGAVDTGELFF. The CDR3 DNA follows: TGTGCCAGCAGCCTAAGACAGGGGGCAGTGGACACCGGGGAGCTGTTTTTT.

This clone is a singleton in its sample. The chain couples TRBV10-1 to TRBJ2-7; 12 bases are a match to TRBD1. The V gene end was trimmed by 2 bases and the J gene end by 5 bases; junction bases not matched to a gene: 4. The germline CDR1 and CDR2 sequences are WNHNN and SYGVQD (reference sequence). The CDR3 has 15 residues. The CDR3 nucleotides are TGCGCCAGCAGTGAGAGGGGACAGGGGGCCGACGAGCAGTACTTC. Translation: CASSERGQGADEQYF.

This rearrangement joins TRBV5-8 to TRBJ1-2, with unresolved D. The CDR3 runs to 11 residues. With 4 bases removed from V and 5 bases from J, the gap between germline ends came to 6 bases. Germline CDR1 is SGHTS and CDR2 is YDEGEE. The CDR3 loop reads CASSPQYGYTF. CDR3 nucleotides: TGTGCCAGCAGCCCCCAATATGGCTACACCTTC.

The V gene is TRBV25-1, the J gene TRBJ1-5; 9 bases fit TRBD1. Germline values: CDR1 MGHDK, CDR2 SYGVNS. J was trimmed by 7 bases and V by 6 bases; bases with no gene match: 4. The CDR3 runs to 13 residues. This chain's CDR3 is CASSDRGLQPQHF. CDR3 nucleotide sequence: TGTGCCAGCAGCGACAGGGGGTTGCAGCCCCAGCATTTT.

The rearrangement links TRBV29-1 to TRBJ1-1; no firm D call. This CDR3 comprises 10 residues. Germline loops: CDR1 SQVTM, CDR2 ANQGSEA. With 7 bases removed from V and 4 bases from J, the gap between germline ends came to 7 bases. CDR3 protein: CSGTGTEAFF. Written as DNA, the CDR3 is TGCAGCGGAACGGGCACTGAAGCTTTCTTT. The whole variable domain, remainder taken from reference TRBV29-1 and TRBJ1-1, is SAVISQKPSRDICQRGTSLTIQCQVDSQVTMMFWYRQQPGQSLTLIATANQGSEATYESGFVIDKFPISRPNLTFSTLTVSNMSPEDSSIYLCSGTGTEAFFGQGTRLTVV.

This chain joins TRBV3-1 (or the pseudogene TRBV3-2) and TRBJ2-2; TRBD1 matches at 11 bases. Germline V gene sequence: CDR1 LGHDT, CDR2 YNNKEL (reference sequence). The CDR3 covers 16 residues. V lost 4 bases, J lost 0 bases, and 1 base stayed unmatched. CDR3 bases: TGTGCCAGCAGCCCGGGACAGGGGGCGAACACCGGGGAGCTGTTTTTT. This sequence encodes CASSPGQGANTGELFF.